This T cell receptor beta chain was observed in a study of cytomegalovirus exposure and HLA in healthy donors. Whole-study findings and limits: Later analysis identified a missense DCLRE1C variant that was linked to TCR beta V- and J-gene trimming. The study dropped some indistinguishable V segments, TRBV6-2 and TRBV6-3 among them. Relative to the roughly 690-donor mean, N-insertions were reportedly fewer in an Asian-associated ancestry cluster in a later analysis. In a later analysis, parvovirus B19, influenza, CMV and Epstein-Barr virus appeared linked to several top co-occurrence clusters.

This clone has only one observation. Its antigen remains unidentified. In the PCR, 60 Vbeta and 13 Jbeta primers were used. Assay used: immunoSEQ multiplex PCR; TCRdb lists only in-frame clones, some missing. The table includes 85,000 to 100,000 clones, around 80% detected once. Trimming pared 5 bases from V and 2 bases from J, leaving 13 bases between. Germline V gene data show CDR1 as SGHVS and CDR2 as FNYEAQ. The CDR3 runs to 15 residues. Sequencing input: PBMCs. The chain employs TRBV7-6 and TRBJ1-3, with no clear D. The TCR was taken from an older woman in good health and CMV-seronegative. The CDR3 DNA follows: TGTGCCAGCAGCATAATCGACGGAGCTGGAAACACCATATATTTT. It yields the protein CASSIIDGAGNTIYF.